These T cell receptor beta chains were read from a single sample in a study of cytomegalovirus exposure and HLA in healthy donors. Sequencing was performed with immunoSEQ multiplex PCR; in TCRdb, only in-frame clones are kept and a portion is missing. The table shows about 130,000 clones, with roughly 80% occurring only once. Sequenced sample: PBMCs. The receptors originated from a woman in her forties in good health and CMV-seronegative. Each CDR3 is given with its conserved first and last residue. D genes are given only for firm matches. Only some rows state a clone size, as once, few, many or a class for expanded clones.

clone size,D gene,V gene,J gene,CDR3 protein,CDR3 DNA
NA,TRBD1,TRBV29-1,TRBJ2-5,CSVRDRGGEQYF,TGCAGCGTCCGGGACAGGGGTGGAGAGCAGTACTTC
NA,NA,TRBV4-3,TRBJ1-1,CASSQDRGFTEAFF,TGCGCCAGCAGCCAAGATCGCGGATTCACTGAAGCTTTCTTT
NA,NA,TRBV4-2,TRBJ1-2,CASSQVDFPYGYTF,TGTGCCAGCAGCCAAGTAGACTTTCCCTATGGCTACACCTTC
NA,TRBD1,TRBV9,TRBJ2-2,CASSPQGAGAGELFF,TGTGCCAGCAGCCCCCAGGGGGCAGGGGCCGGGGAGCTGTTTTTT
NA,NA,TRBV4-1,TRBJ2-3,CASSQDPRDTQYF,TGCGCCAGCAGCCAAGATCCGAGAGATACGCAGTATTTT
once,NA,TRBV5-4,TRBJ2-7,CASSLERSGSYEQYF,TGTGCCAGCAGCTTGGAACGAAGCGGATCCTACGAGCAGTACTTC
NA,NA,TRBV29-1,TRBJ2-2,CSVKETGHGELFF,TGCAGCGTTAAAGAGACAGGCCACGGGGAGCTGTTTTTT
NA,TRBD1,TRBV15,TRBJ1-2,CATSRGNDRARFGGYTF,TGTGCCACCAGCAGAGGGAACGACAGGGCTAGGTTCGGAGGCTACACCTTC
NA,NA,TRBV19,TRBJ1-6,CASSHQGYNSPLHF,TGTGCCAGTAGTCACCAGGGCTATAATTCACCCCTCCACTTT
NA,NA,TRBV27,TRBJ1-1,CASSPPGGLPEAFF,TGTGCCAGCAGCCCCCCGGGCGGACTGCCTGAAGCTTTCTTT
NA,TRBD1,TRBV2,TRBJ1-2,CASREGQTYYTF,TGTGCCAGCAGGGAGGGACAGACCTACTACACCTTC
few,TRBD1,TRBV4-1,TRBJ1-4,CASSQGDRDIEKLFF,TGCGCCAGCAGCCAGGGGGACAGGGACATTGAAAAACTGTTTTTT
few,NA,TRBV2,TRBJ2-1,CASSELEGSYNEQFF,TGTGCCAGCAGTGAACTAGAAGGCTCCTACAATGAGCAGTTCTTC
NA,TRBD1,TRBV28,TRBJ1-5,CASSSGTANQPQHF,TGTGCCAGCAGCTCCGGGACAGCAAATCAGCCCCAGCATTTT
NA,NA,TRBV7-8,TRBJ1-2,CASSVSDSYGYTF,TGTGCCAGCAGCGTGTCGGACAGCTATGGCTACACCTTC
NA,NA,TRBV2,TRBJ2-7,CASSDTSNIFHEQYF,TGTGCCAGCAGTGATACTTCTAATATATTCCACGAGCAGTACTTC
NA,TRBD2,TRBV5-1,TRBJ2-3,CASSTRLAGRTDTQYF,TGCGCCAGCAGCACCCGACTAGCGGGGCGCACAGATACGCAGTATTTT
NA,TRBD1,TRBV19,TRBJ1-4,CASSPTGEGEKLFF,TGTGCCAGTAGTCCCACAGGGGAAGGTGAAAAACTGTTTTTT
NA,TRBD1,TRBV2,TRBJ1-1,CASRTGRSTEAFF,TGTGCCAGCCGGACAGGGCGAAGCACTGAAGCTTTCTTT
NA,NA,TRBV4-1,TRBJ1-1,CASSQGYRDWKAFF,TGCGCCAGCAGCCAAGGGTACAGGGATTGGAAAGCTTTCTTT
NA,TRBD2,TRBV2,TRBJ2-1,CASIQRLAGDYNEQFF,TGTGCCAGCATACAACGACTAGCGGGGGACTACAATGAGCAGTTCTTC
NA,TRBD2,TRBV7-2,TRBJ2-5,CASSLRGELETQYF,TGTGCCAGCAGCTTACGGGGGGAATTGGAGACCCAGTACTTC
NA,TRBD2,TRBV4-3,TRBJ2-2,CASPPGGHGELFF,TGCGCCAGCCCCCCGGGGGGGCACGGGGAGCTGTTTTTT
once,TRBD1,TRBV7-8,TRBJ2-1,CASSRHSGTGVYNEQFF,TGTGCCAGCAGCAGGCACTCCGGGACAGGGGTTTACAATGAGCAGTTCTTC
NA,TRBD2,TRBV7-6,TRBJ2-3,CASSDAPGTISTDTQYF,TGTGCCAGCAGCGACGCCCCCGGGACTATTAGCACAGATACGCAGTATTTT
NA,NA,TRBV9,TRBJ2-1,CASSVESRGYNEQFF,TGTGCCAGCAGCGTGGAATCCCGGGGCTACAATGAGCAGTTCTTC
once,TRBD2,TRBV7-9,TRBJ2-7,CASSPRTSGRAYEQYF,TGTGCCAGCAGCCCACGTACTAGCGGGAGGGCCTACGAGCAGTACTTC
NA,NA,TRBV28,TRBJ2-7,CASSFNSFEAYEQYF,TGTGCCAGCAGTTTTAACAGCTTTGAAGCCTACGAGCAGTACTTC
NA,TRBD1,TRBV2,TRBJ1-3,CASNIVGTVHGNTIYF,TGTGCCAGCAATATCGTGGGGACAGTCCATGGAAACACCATATATTTT
once,NA,TRBV6-6,TRBJ1-6,CASSPRGESPLHF,TGTGCCAGCAGCCCCCGGGGGGAATCACCCCTCCACTTT
once,TRBD1,TRBV7-2,TRBJ1-1,CASRRTGGAAEAFF,TGTGCCAGCAGACGTACAGGGGGCGCCGCTGAAGCTTTCTTT
NA,TRBD1,TRBV6-5,TRBJ1-2,CASSYSGQGRNGYTF,TGTGCCAGCAGTTACTCCGGACAGGGTAGGAATGGCTACACCTTC
few,NA,TRBV6-5,TRBJ2-1,CASIRGDEQFF,TGTGCCAGCATTCGAGGTGATGAGCAGTTCTTC
NA,TRBD2,TRBV19,TRBJ2-3,CASSATSGSLSDTQYF,TGTGCCAGTAGTGCTACTAGCGGGAGTCTATCAGATACGCAGTATTTT
NA,TRBD2,TRBV18,TRBJ2-1,CASSASGGVQFF,TGTGCCAGCTCAGCTAGCGGCGGGGTGCAGTTCTTC